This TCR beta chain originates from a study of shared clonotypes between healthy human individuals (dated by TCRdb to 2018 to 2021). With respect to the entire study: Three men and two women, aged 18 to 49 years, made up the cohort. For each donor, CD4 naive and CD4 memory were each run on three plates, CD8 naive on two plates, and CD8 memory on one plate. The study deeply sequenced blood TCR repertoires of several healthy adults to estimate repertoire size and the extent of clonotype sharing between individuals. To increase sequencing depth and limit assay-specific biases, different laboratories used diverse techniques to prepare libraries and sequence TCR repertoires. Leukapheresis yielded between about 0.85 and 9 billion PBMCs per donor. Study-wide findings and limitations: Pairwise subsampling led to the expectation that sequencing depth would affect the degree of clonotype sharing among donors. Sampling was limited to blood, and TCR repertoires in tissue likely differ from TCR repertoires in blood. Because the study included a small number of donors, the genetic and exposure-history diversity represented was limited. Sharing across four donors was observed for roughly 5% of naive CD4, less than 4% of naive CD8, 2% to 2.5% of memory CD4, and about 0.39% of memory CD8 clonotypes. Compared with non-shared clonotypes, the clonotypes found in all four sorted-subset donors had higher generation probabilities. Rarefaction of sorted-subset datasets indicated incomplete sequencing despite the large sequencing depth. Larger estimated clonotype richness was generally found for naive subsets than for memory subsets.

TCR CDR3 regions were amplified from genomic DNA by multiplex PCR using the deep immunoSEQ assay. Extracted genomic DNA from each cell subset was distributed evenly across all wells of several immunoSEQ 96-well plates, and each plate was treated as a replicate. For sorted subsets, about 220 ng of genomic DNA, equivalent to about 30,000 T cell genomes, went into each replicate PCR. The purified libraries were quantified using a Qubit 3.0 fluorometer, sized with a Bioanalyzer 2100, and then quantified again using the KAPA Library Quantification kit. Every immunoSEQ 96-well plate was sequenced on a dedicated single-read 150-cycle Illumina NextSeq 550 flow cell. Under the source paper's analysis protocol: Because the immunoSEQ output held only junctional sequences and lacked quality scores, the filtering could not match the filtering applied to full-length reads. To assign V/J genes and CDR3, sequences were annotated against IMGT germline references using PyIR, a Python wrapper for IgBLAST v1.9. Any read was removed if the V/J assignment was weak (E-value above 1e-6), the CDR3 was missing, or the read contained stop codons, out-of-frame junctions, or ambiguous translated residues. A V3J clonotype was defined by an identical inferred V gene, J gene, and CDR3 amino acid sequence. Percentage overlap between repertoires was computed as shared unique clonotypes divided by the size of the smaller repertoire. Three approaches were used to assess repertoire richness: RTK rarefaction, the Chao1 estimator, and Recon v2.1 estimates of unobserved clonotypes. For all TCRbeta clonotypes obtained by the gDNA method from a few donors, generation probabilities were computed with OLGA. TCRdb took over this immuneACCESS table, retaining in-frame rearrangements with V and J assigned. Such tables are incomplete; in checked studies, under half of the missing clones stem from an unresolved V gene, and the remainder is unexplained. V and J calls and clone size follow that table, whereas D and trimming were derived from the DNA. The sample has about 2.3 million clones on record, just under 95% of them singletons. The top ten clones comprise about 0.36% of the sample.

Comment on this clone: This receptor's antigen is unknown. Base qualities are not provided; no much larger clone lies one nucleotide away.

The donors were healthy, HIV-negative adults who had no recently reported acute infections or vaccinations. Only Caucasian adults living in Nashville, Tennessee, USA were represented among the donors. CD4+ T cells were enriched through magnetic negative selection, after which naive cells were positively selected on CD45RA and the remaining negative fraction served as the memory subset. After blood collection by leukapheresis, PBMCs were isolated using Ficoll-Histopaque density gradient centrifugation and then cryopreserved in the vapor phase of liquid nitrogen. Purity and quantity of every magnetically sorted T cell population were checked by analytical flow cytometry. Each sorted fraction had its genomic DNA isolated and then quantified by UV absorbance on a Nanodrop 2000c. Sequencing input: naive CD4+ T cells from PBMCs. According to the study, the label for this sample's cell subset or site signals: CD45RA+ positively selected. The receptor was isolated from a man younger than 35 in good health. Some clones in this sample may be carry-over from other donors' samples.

The bases read TGTGCCAGCAGTGAGAGCGGGATCTCCTACAATGAGCAGTTCTTC. It translates to CASSESGISYNEQFF. The chain is assembled from TRBV2 and TRBJ2-1; the junction holds 7 bases that match TRBD2. CDR1 and CDR2 are drawn from the germline V gene: SNHLY, FYNNEI. The germline V end is reduced by 3 bases and the J end by 0 bases; junction bases left unmatched: 2. The CDR3 runs 15 residues from the cysteine to the phenylalanine. Just the 45-base CDR3 DNA is kept, in frame starting at base 1.